This is a list of T cell receptor beta chains from one sample in a study of identical twins. One entry per CDR3 protein results from TCRdb running MiXCR on the 5' RACE reads. In the table there are more than 400,000 distinct CDR3 sequences, around 15% of which are singletons. The same specimen was also included in a second study, on yellow fever vaccine responses in identical twins.

Sequenced material: CD4+ T cells sorted from blood. Receptor source: a woman younger than 30 in good health. Each CDR3 is given with its conserved first and last residue. The D gene is left open where the match is weak. Clone size is given for some rows only: seen once, a few or many times, or a class if the clone is expanded.

V gene	D gene	J gene	clone size	CDR3 DNA	CDR3 protein
TRBV5-1	-	TRBJ2-1	-	TGCGCCAGCAGCTTGGGGGACGGCGAATACAATGAGCAGTTCTTC	CASSLGDGEYNEQFF
TRBV20-1	-	TRBJ1-2	-	TGCAGTGCCCCAGGGTATTATGGCTACACCTTC	CSAPGYYGYTF
TRBV27	-	TRBJ1-1	once	TGTGCCAGCAAAACGGGGGGGATTAACACTGAAGCTTTCTTT	CASKTGGINTEAFF
TRBV12-3/TRBV12-4	-	TRBJ1-1	many	TGTGCCAGCAAGCGTCCGCCCACTGAAGCTTTCTTT	CASKRPPTEAFF
TRBV5-1	TRBD1	TRBJ1-1	-	TGCGCCAGCAAAAAACAGGGGGCCGTGCTTGGGAACACTGAAGCTTTCTTT	CASKKQGAVLGNTEAFF
TRBV10-3	TRBD2	TRBJ2-4	-	TGTGCCACCGGACTAGCGGGAGTCGGAAACATTCAGTACTTC	CATGLAGVGNIQYF
TRBV28	TRBD2	TRBJ2-5	-	TGTGCCAGCAGTGCCACCGGGACTAGCGGGGTGGTCGGGTACTTC	CASSATGTSGVVGYF
TRBV3-1	TRBD2	TRBJ2-5	-	TGTGCCAGCAGCCTCGCCGGGACTAGCGGGATGGAGGGAGAGACCCAGTACTTC	CASSLAGTSGMEGETQYF
TRBV7-9	-	TRBJ1-1	few	TGTGCCAGCAGCCGTAGTGACACTGAAGCTTTCTTT	CASSRSDTEAFF
TRBV19	TRBD1	TRBJ2-2	-	TGTGCCAGTAGAGACAGGGTTCTAAGCGGGGAGCTGTTTTTT	CASRDRVLSGELFF
TRBV29-1	-	TRBJ2-2	many	TGCAGCGTTGGGAGGAGCGGTGCGAACACCGGGGAGCTGTTTTTT	CSVGRSGANTGELFF
TRBV10-3	-	TRBJ1-1	-	TGTGCCATCAGTGAGCCATCAGGGGACACTGAAGCTTTCTTT	CAISEPSGDTEAFF
TRBV18	-	TRBJ2-5	few	TGTGCCAGCTCACCGGAAACTACTGAGGAGACCCAGTACTTC	CASSPETTEETQYF
TRBV7-9	TRBD1	TRBJ1-4	many	TGTGCCAGCAGCATCGGACAGGGGGCCTCTAATGAAAAACTGTTTTTT	CASSIGQGASNEKLFF
TRBV5-1	TRBD2	TRBJ2-5	-	TGCGCCAGCAGCTCAGCTAGCGGGGGGGCCGAAGAGACCCAGTACTTC	CASSSASGGAEETQYF
TRBV24-1	-	TRBJ2-5	-	TGTGCCACCAGTGACGCCCTTAACGCCCAGTACTTC	CATSDALNAQYF
TRBV5-1	-	TRBJ2-3	many	TGCGCCAGCAGCCCTGGGACAACATCGGGTACAGATACGCAGTATTTT	CASSPGTTSGTDTQYF
TRBV14	-	TRBJ1-6	-	TGTGCCAGCAGCCAAGGCGGGGTAGATTCACCCCTCCACTTT	CASSQGGVDSPLHF
TRBV10-2	TRBD1	TRBJ2-3	many	TGCGCCAGCAGTGAACCCTACAGGGGGCGGCTGGGTTCGAGCACAGATACGCAGTATTTT	CASSEPYRGRLGSSTDTQYF
TRBV28	TRBD1	TRBJ1-2	few	TGTGCCAGCAGTGCAGAAGCAGCAGGGGGAGTTGACTATGGCTACACCTTC	CASSAEAAGGVDYGYTF
TRBV5-4	-	TRBJ2-3	few	TGTGCCAGCAGCTTGCGGGGGGCTAGCACAGATACGCAGTATTTT	CASSLRGASTDTQYF
TRBV11-2	-	TRBJ2-3	-	TGTGCCAGCAGCTTACGTAGATGGGGAGAGGGGCACACAGATACGCAGTATTTT	CASSLRRWGEGHTDTQYF
TRBV11-2	-	TRBJ2-4	few	TGTGCCAGCAGCTTATCCGAGCGGGTAGCCAAAAACATTCAGTACTTC	CASSLSERVAKNIQYF
TRBV20-1	-	TRBJ1-1	few	TGCAGTGCTAGAGATCACGGGGGCCCCCACACTGAAGCTTTCTTT	CSARDHGGPHTEAFF
TRBV25-1	TRBD1	TRBJ2-5	-	TGTGCCAGCCGAGGACAGGGTGTAAAGACCCAGTACTTC	CASRGQGVKTQYF
TRBV12-3/TRBV12-4	TRBD1	TRBJ2-5	few	TGTGCCAGCAAGGGACAGGGAGAGACCCAGTACTTC	CASKGQGETQYF
TRBV24-1	-	TRBJ2-6	-	TGTGCCACAGGGGACTCTGGGGCCAACGTCCTGACTTTC	CATGDSGANVLTF
TRBV15	TRBD2	TRBJ2-3	-	TGTGCCACCAGCAGATCCGGGGGGGGTAACACAGATACGCAGTATTTT	CATSRSGGGNTDTQYF
TRBV29-1	TRBD1	TRBJ2-5	-	TGCAGCGTTGTCCCTGGGACAGGGGGAGAGACCCAGTACTTC	CSVVPGTGGETQYF
TRBV29-1	TRBD2	TRBJ2-1	few	TGCAGCGTCCTAACTAGCGGGGGGCGAGTTGAGCAGTTCTTC	CSVLTSGGRVEQFF
TRBV12-3/TRBV12-4	-	TRBJ2-1	many	TGTGCCAGCAGTTTGGCCCTCGGGTCTCAGCAGTTCTTC	CASSLALGSQQFF
TRBV12-3/TRBV12-4	TRBD1	TRBJ1-5	few	TGTGCCAGCAGTTTCCGGCAGGGGGGCACCGGTCAGCCCCAGCATTTT	CASSFRQGGTGQPQHF
TRBV15	-	TRBJ2-2	-	TGTGCCACCAGCAGAGATCTTGGCAAGGAAACCGGGGAGCTGTTTTTT	CATSRDLGKETGELFF
TRBV10-3	-	TRBJ1-2	-	TGTGCCATCAGTGAAGAGGGTTATGGCTACACCTTC	CAISEEGYGYTF
TRBV6-5	TRBD2	TRBJ2-3	-	TGTGCCAGCAGTTACTCGATGGCGAGCGGGAGAACAGATACGCAGTATTTT	CASSYSMASGRTDTQYF
TRBV16	TRBD1	TRBJ2-3	-	TGTGCCAGCAGCCAATCGTTTAACAGGGGAGTGAGGGATACGCAGTATTTT	CASSQSFNRGVRDTQYF
TRBV21-1	-	TRBJ2-1	few	TGTGCCAGCAGCAGGGAGCGGGGGGTCATTGATGAGCAGTTCTTC	CASSRERGVIDEQFF
TRBV15	TRBD2	TRBJ2-1	few	TGTGCCACCAGCCGAACTAGCGGGGGGCCGAATGAGCAGTTCTTC	CATSRTSGGPNEQFF
TRBV29-1	-	TRBJ1-2	-	TGCAGCGTTGGAGAATCCTACACCTTC	CSVGESYTF
TRBV10-1	TRBD2	TRBJ2-1	-	TGCGCCAGCAGTGTTGGTAGCGGGGGACTCCGGGGCAATGAGCAGTTCTTC	CASSVGSGGLRGNEQFF
TRBV5-1	-	TRBJ2-7	-	TGCGCCAGCAGCCAGGGAGGAGGGATCGAGCAGTACTTC	CASSQGGGIEQYF
TRBV6-1	-	TRBJ2-5	-	TGTGCCAGCAGTGTAGTACGGGGAGAGACCCAGTACTTC	CASSVVRGETQYF
TRBV2	TRBD1	TRBJ2-2	few	TGTGCCAGCAGCGCGGACAGGGCTTTTAACACCGGGGAGCTGTTTTTT	CASSADRAFNTGELFF
TRBV3-1	TRBD2	TRBJ2-1	few	TGTGCCAGCAGCCAACCCGGGACTAGAACATACAATGAGCAGTTCTTC	CASSQPGTRTYNEQFF
TRBV20-1	-	TRBJ2-1	-	TGCAGTGCTAGAGATCCTACGCGGCGAGGCGGGATTAGCTCCTACAATGAGCAGTTCTTC	CSARDPTRRGGISSYNEQFF
TRBV24-1	-	TRBJ2-2	-	TGTGCCACCAGTGATTTTGAGACCCAGTTCGCCGGGGAGCTGTTTTTT	CATSDFETQFAGELFF
TRBV28	-	TRBJ2-2	-	TGTGCCAGCAGTTTCCTAGATAGAAACACCGGGGAGCTGTTTTTT	CASSFLDRNTGELFF
TRBV20-1	TRBD2	TRBJ2-1	few	TGCAGTGCTAGCGGACAGACTAGCGGGGGATTCAATGAGCAGTTCTTC	CSASGQTSGGFNEQFF
TRBV10-3	TRBD1	TRBJ2-3	few	TGTGCCATCAGTGAAGGTCGCGGACAGGGGGCATTAGATACGCAGTATTTT	CAISEGRGQGALDTQYF